The source of this T cell receptor (beta chain) is a study of tumor-infiltrating lymphocytes in primary liver carcinoma. This clonotype was observed many times. Scientists recovered RNA and DNA together from roughly 21-30 mg of unsorted bulk tissue. TCR beta cDNA was reverse-transcribed from around 0.55 ug of total RNA. The reaction used a constant-region primer and ProtoScript II reverse transcriptase. Slightly modified ARM-PCR served as the procedure for the TCR beta libraries. These libraries came from three rounds of nested multiplex PCR. Investigators reported that the first two PCR rounds, at 10 cycles each, used TRBV1-TRBV30 forward primers with a C-beta reverse primer. MiXCR, applied by TCRdb to the multiplex PCR reads, yields one record per CDR3 protein. The sample lists approximately 45,000 distinct CDR3 sequences, 73% occurring once. The CDR3 is 14 amino acids. Germline V gene sequence: CDR1 MDHEN, CDR2 SYDVKM. V lost 7 bases to trimming and J lost 4 bases, with 17 bases between them.

The specimen sequenced was liver tumor tissue from sampling region 2. Subset of the sample: tumor region T2, inferior pole. This chain connects TRBV28 to TRBJ2-7, with D possibly being TRBD1 or TRBD2 (6 bases each). The receptor's source is a middle-aged man with primary liver carcinoma and hepatitis B virus infection. The CDR3 DNA is TGTGCCAGCACTCTCGGAGGGGGGCAATACGAGCAGTACTTC. Amino acids: CASTLGGGQYEQYF.